Listed here are 31 T cell receptor beta chains from one sample, sequenced in a study of vaccination effects on CD4 cells after COVID-19. Generated by immunoSEQ multiplex PCR, the TCRdb table keeps only in-frame clones and is missing some. Counted here are tens of thousands of clones, 74% occurring once; the ten biggest clones make up roughly 1.5%. Their specific antigens are unknown. In the ViraFEST assay, antigen-specific CD4+ clonotypes were identified by expansion after peptide-pool stimulation. Once cultured for approximately 10 days, the cells underwent separation to obtain CD4+ T cells. Each participant was administered two doses of either the BNT162b2 or the mRNA-1273 vaccine. The source was CD4+ T cells from PBMCs cultured with HCoV-229E spike peptides, collected after COVID-19 vaccination. All receptors derive from a human donor who received a COVID-19 vaccine.

V is TRBV7-9 and J is TRBJ1-2, with D maybe TRBD1 (6 bases). Trimming removed 4 bases from V and 1 base from J, with 7 bases in between. Germline CDR1 reads SEHNR; CDR2 reads FQNEAQ (reference sequence). The CDR3 sequence is 13 residues long. CDR3 DNA: TGTGCCAGCAGCTCACAGGGTAACTATGGCTACACCTTC. Translation gives CASSSQGNYGYTF.

This chain uses TRBV7-9 with TRBJ2-5; no firm D call. The CDR3 is 12 residues long. Deletions cut 5 bases from V and 4 bases from J, with 8 bases between. Germline lookup yields CDR1 SEHNR and CDR2 FQNEAQ (reference sequence). CDR3 region: CASSLMAETQYF. CDR3 DNA sequence: TGTGCCAGCAGCCTAATGGCAGAGACCCAGTACTTC. Supplemented by reference TRBV7-9 and TRBJ2-5, the full variable domain reads DTGVSQNPRHKITKRGQNVTFRCDPISEHNRLYWYRQTLGQGPEFLTYFQNEAQLEKSRLLSDRFSAERPKGSFSTLEIQRTEQGDSAMYLCASSLMAETQYFGPGTRLLVL.

The chain uses TRBV28 and TRBJ2-5, with a weak D call TRBD1 (5 bases). The CDR3 spans 13 residues. The V gene lost 2 bases and the J gene lost 4 bases, with 8 bases spanning the gap. Germline lookup yields CDR1 MDHEN and CDR2 SYDVKM. DNA for the CDR3: TGTGCCAGCAGTTTAACAGGATTAGAGACCCAGTACTTC. This translates into CASSLTGLETQYF.

The chain has TRBV7-2 and TRBJ1-5; D not certain. Per the germline V gene, CDR1 is SGHTA and CDR2 is FQGNSA. V was pared by 0 bases and J by 3 bases, with 9 bases between. This CDR3 has 15 amino acids. The CDR3 region has the DNA TGTGCCAGCAGCTTAGCAGGTGGATTCAATCAGCCCCAGCATTTT. This gives the protein CASSLAGGFNQPQHF. The whole variable domain, remainder taken from reference TRBV7-2 and TRBJ1-5, is GAGVSQSPSNKVTEKGKDVELRCDPISGHTALYWYRQSLGQGLEFLIYFQGNSAPDKSGLPSDRFSAERTGGSVSTLTIQRTQQEDSAVYLCASSLAGGFNQPQHFGDGTRLSIL.

V is TRBV7-6 and J is TRBJ2-5, with D possibly TRBD2 on 5 matching bases. The germline CDR1 and CDR2 sequences are SGHVS and FNYEAQ. The ends were cut back, 0 bases at V and 4 bases at J, with 12 bases in the middle. This CDR3 region has 15 residues. The CDR3 region is CASSLAPSGIETQYF. The CDR3 nucleotides are TGTGCCAGCAGCTTAGCGCCGAGCGGTATAGAGACCCAGTACTTC. Drawing the rest from reference TRBV7-6 and TRBJ2-5, the complete variable domain is GAGVSQSPRYKVTKRGQDVALRCDPISGHVSLYWYRQALGQGPEFLTYFNYEAQQDKSGLPNDRFSAERPEGSISTLTIQRTEQRDSAMYRCASSLAPSGIETQYFGPGTRLLVL.

The rearrangement links TRBV6-4 to TRBJ2-2; D uncertain. The length of the CDR3 is 16 residues. Germline values: CDR1 MRHNA, CDR2 SNTAGT. V was pared by 5 bases and J by 0 bases, with 13 bases between. The CDR3 is CASSPRARTNTGELFF. The CDR3 region has the DNA TGTGCCAGCAGTCCCCGGGCGCGGACGAACACCGGGGAGCTGTTTTTT.

The rearrangement uses TRBV5-1 and TRBJ2-5; the match to TRBD1 covers 8 bases. Germline CDR1 SGHRS, CDR2 YFSETQ. The CDR3 loop spans 12 amino acids. V dropped 7 bases and J dropped 4; count of bases not matched to a gene: 3. The CDR3 is CASGTGGETQYF. The CDR3 DNA sequence: TGCGCCAGCGGTACAGGGGGAGAGACCCAGTACTTC.

This clone was detected only a few times. The V and J genes are TRBV4-1 and TRBJ1-5, with TRBD1 identical over 9 bases. There are 15 residues in the CDR3. V dropped 1 base and J dropped 10; count of bases not matched to a gene: 8. Germline CDR1 and CDR2: MGHRA and YSYEKL. CDR3 nucleotide sequence: TGCGCCAGCAGCCAAGTTGGACAGGGGACGGGCCCCCAGCATTTT. It yields the protein CASSQVGQGTGPQHF.

The table lists this clone with a few counts. The chain couples TRBV5-1 to TRBJ1-1; D call uncertain. Germline V gives CDR1 SGHRS, CDR2 YFSETQ. The CDR3 has 13 amino acids. V lost 2 bases to trimming and J lost 0 bases, with 5 bases between them. The CDR3 loop reads CASSLNMNTEAFF. The CDR3 DNA is TGCGCCAGCAGCTTAAACATGAACACTGAAGCTTTCTTT. Drawing the rest from reference TRBV5-1 and TRBJ1-1, the complete variable domain is KAGVTQTPRYLIKTRGQQVTLSCSPISGHRSVSWYQQTPGQGLQFLFEYFSETQRNKGNFPGRFSGRQFSNSRSEMNVSTLELGDSALYLCASSLNMNTEAFFGQGTRLTVV.

The V call is TRBV2, the J call TRBJ2-3; D not resolved. The germline V and J ends were trimmed by 10 bases and 0 bases, with 11 bases remaining between them. Germline values: CDR1 SNHLY, CDR2 FYNNEI. This CDR3 has 13 residues. The CDR3 bases are TGTGCCAACAAACAGTGGAGCACAGATACGCAGTATTTT. Translating gives CANKQWSTDTQYF.

The chain couples TRBV2 to TRBJ2-7; D gene unclear. Per the germline V gene, CDR1 is SNHLY and CDR2 is FYNNEI. Trimming left V 2 bases short and J 0 bases short, with 5 bases between. CDR3 length equals 13 residues. CDR3 amino acids: CASSEWSSYEQYV. CDR3 nucleotides: TGTGCCAGCAGTGAATGGAGCTCCTACGAGCAGTACGTC.

The chain uses TRBV6-1 and TRBJ2-5, with 8 bases matching TRBD2. V shed 1 base, J shed 4 bases, and the junction held 8 bases outside the gene matches. Germline V gene data show CDR1 as MNHNS and CDR2 as SASEGT. The CDR3 has 16 residues. CDR3 sequence (DNA): TGTGCCAGCAGTGAAGAGTCTAGCGGGCGACGAGAGACCCAGTACTTC. Translated: CASSEESSGRRETQYF.

As concerns this clone: This same CDR3 is encoded by further DNA sequences in the sample. The rearrangement joins TRBV6-5 to TRBJ1-5; 9 bases map to TRBD1. This CDR3 has 16 amino acids. J was trimmed by 2 bases and V by 4 bases; bases with no gene match: 6. Germline V lookup: CDR1 MNHEY, CDR2 SVGAGI. The CDR3 here is CASSSLGQGGNQPQHF. CDR3 nucleotide sequence: TGTGCCAGCAGTTCGCTGGGACAGGGAGGCAATCAGCCCCAGCATTTT.

V gene TRBV7-3 combines with J gene TRBJ2-2, with D unclear. Germline lookup yields CDR1 SGHTA and CDR2 FQGTGA. The CDR3 is made up of 12 amino acids. Trimming left V 5 bases short and J 6 bases short, with 7 bases between. As DNA, the CDR3 is TGTGCCAGCAGCCCAAGCCCCGGGGAGCTGTTTTTT. It is translated as CASSPSPGELFF.

This chain joins TRBV24-1 and TRBJ2-1; 8 bases fit TRBD1. Trimming took 7 bases from V and 6 from J; bases not matched to a gene: 1. The CDR3 is 12 amino acids. Germline lookup yields CDR1 KGHDR and CDR2 SFDVKD. DNA for the CDR3: TGTGCCACCAGAGACAGGGGCAATGAGCAGTTCTTC. Its protein is CATRDRGNEQFF.

The rearrangement uses TRBV9 and TRBJ2-5, with 12 bases identical to TRBD2. The CDR3 runs 15 residues. V lost 4 bases and J lost 4; bases outside the gene matches: 5. CDR1 and CDR2 (germline): SGDLS, YYNGEE. CDR3 protein: CASSPSGGEGETQYF. The CDR3 region has the DNA TGTGCCAGCAGCCCTAGCGGGGGGGAAGGAGAGACCCAGTACTTC.

A few counts support this clone. The V and J genes are TRBV3-1 (or the pseudogene TRBV3-2) and TRBJ1-2; D ambiguous. The CDR3 runs to 15 residues. Germline V CDR1 and CDR2: LGHDT, YNNKEL (reference sequence). Between the trimmed V and J ends, which lost 2 bases and 0 bases, there was a span of 10 bases. The CDR3 region has the DNA TGTGCCAGCAGCCAAACGCACACAACTAACTATGGCTACACCTTC. As protein: CASSQTHTTNYGYTF.

The chain links TRBV28 to TRBJ1-3, with D perhaps TRBD1 (5 bases). Trimming removed 10 bases at V and 4 bases at J, with 14 bases between. This CDR3 has 13 amino acids. Germline CDR1 and CDR2: MDHEN and SYDVKM. The CDR3 bases are TGTGCCACTGGGGACTTGCAAGGAAACACCATATATTTT. As protein: CATGDLQGNTIYF.

CDR3 in DNA: TGTGCCAGCAGCTCCGGCCTGACTGGAAACACCATATATTTT. Translated, it gives CASSSGLTGNTIYF. The chain links TRBV7-2 to TRBJ1-3; D not certain. From germline, CDR1 is SGHTA and CDR2 FQGNSA. The CDR3 loop spans 14 amino acids. V was trimmed by 4 bases and J by 2 bases, leaving 9 bases between them. Looking up the rest from reference TRBV7-2 and TRBJ1-3 gives the full variable domain: GAGVSQSPSNKVTEKGKDVELRCDPISGHTALYWYRQSLGQGLEFLIYFQGNSAPDKSGLPSDRFSAERTGGSVSTLTIQRTQQEDSAVYLCASSSGLTGNTIYFGEGSWLTVV.

V and J are TRBV4-3 and TRBJ1-1; 8 bases map to TRBD1. J lost 6 bases, V lost 1 base, and 10 bases had no gene match. The germline V gene encodes CDR1 LGHNA and CDR2 YSLEER. The length of the CDR3 is 16 residues. The CDR3 nucleotides are TGCGCCAGCAGCCAAGCCCTGACAGGGGTAGGGGCTGAAGCTTTCTTT. Translated: CASSQALTGVGAEAFF.

The CDR3 reads CAWSTRQGNTGELFF. As DNA, the CDR3 is TGTGCCTGGAGTACTAGGCAGGGGAACACCGGGGAGCTGTTTTTT. The chain is built from TRBV30 and TRBJ2-2; the D gene could be TRBD1 or TRBD2 (5 bases each). The CDR3 spans 15 residues. The germline V and J ends were trimmed by 2 bases and 1 base, with 11 bases remaining between them. Germline V gene lookup returns CDR1 GTSNPN and CDR2 SVGIG (reference sequence).

The genes are TRBV2 and TRBJ1-1; D possibly corresponds to TRBD1 (5 bases). Germline V lookup: CDR1 SNHLY, CDR2 FYNNEI. V was cut by 4 bases and J by 0 bases, with 9 bases left in between. The length of the CDR3 is 14 residues. CDR3 region: CASSVRGLNTEAFF. DNA of the CDR3: TGTGCCAGCAGTGTACGGGGGTTGAACACTGAAGCTTTCTTT.

V is TRBV21-1 and J is TRBJ1-5; the table names TRBD1, a call not compared with the DNA. TRBV21-1 is tagged as a pseudogene. There are 13 residues in the CDR3. CDR3 sequence reads: CASSRTGEKPQHF. The CDR3 DNA reads TGTGCCAGCAGTCGGACAGGGGAAAAGCCCCAGCATTTT.

The rearrangement links TRBV30 to TRBJ1-5; possibly TRBD1 for D (5 bases). The CDR3 covers 13 residues. Germline CDR1 and CDR2: GTSNPN and SVGIG (reference sequence). The V end lost 2 bases, the J end lost 7 bases, and 12 bases lay between the germline ends. CDR3 nucleotides: TGTGCCTGGAGTCAGGGTTCCGGGCAGCCCCAGCATTTT. Residues: CAWSQGSGQPQHF.

The rearrangement links TRBV3-1 (or the pseudogene TRBV3-2) to TRBJ2-1; 7 nucleotides align to TRBD2. The CDR3 contains 16 residues. Trimming cost V 10 bases and J 6 bases; bases outside gene matches: 18. Germline V CDR1 and CDR2: LGHDT, YNNKEL (reference sequence). Written as DNA, the CDR3 is TGTGCCAACCCACGGCACGCGGGGGACCTCGTCAATGAGCAGTTCTTC. Amino acid sequence: CANPRHAGDLVNEQFF.

The rearrangement links TRBV19 to TRBJ2-3; 10 bases agree with TRBD1. Looked up from germline, CDR1 is LNHDA and CDR2 is SQIVND (reference sequence). The CDR3 runs to 15 residues. The V and J ends lost 9 bases and 1 base, in that order; junction bases with no gene match: 7. The CDR3 spells CASRDRGRGTDTQYF. CDR3 sequence (DNA): TGTGCCAGCCGTGACAGGGGGCGAGGCACAGATACGCAGTATTTT.

CDR3 region: CASSWGGTGGTDTQYF. The CDR3 DNA is TGCGCCAGCAGCTGGGGAGGGACAGGGGGCACAGATACGCAGTATTTT. The chain carries TRBV5-1 and TRBJ2-3; 10 bases fit TRBD1. From germline, CDR1 is SGHRS and CDR2 YFSETQ. The CDR3 covers 16 residues. After removal of 3 bases from V and 1 base from J, the junction contained 5 bases not matched to a gene.

This rearrangement joins TRBV5-1 to TRBJ2-3; tentatively, D is TRBD1 (6 bases). The CDR3 runs to 17 residues. In germline, CDR1 is SGHRS, CDR2 YFSETQ. The V end was cut by 0 bases, the J end by 1 base, with 15 bases between. CDR3 sequence reads: CASSLGSGAAGTDTQYF. DNA for the CDR3: TGCGCCAGCAGCTTGGGCTCAGGGGCGGCTGGCACAGATACGCAGTATTTT.

This clone was found a few times. The chain joins TRBV7-2 to TRBJ2-3; no definite D call. Germline CDR1 and CDR2: SGHTA and FQGNSA. The ends were cut back, 2 bases at V and 2 bases at J, with 5 bases in the middle. The CDR3 runs to 13 residues. In DNA, the CDR3 is TGTGCCAGCAGCTTACAGATCACAGATACGCAGTATTTT. Protein sequence: CASSLQITDTQYF.

This clone was counted once. The CDR3 sequence is CASQTGQSYGYTF. The CDR3 DNA reads as TGTGCCAGCCAGACGGGACAGTCCTATGGCTACACCTTC. The chain is built from TRBV28 and TRBJ1-2, with TRBD1 matching over 7 bases. V shed 8 bases, J shed 4 bases, and the junction held 7 bases outside the gene matches. This CDR3 is built from 13 residues. Germline V gives CDR1 MDHEN, CDR2 SYDVKM.

The chain joins TRBV4-1 to TRBJ1-1, with 7 positions matching TRBD1. The V and J ends lost 1 base and 6 bases, in that order; junction bases with no gene match: 8. From germline, CDR1 is MGHRA and CDR2 YSYEKL. This CDR3 has 15 residues. In DNA form, the CDR3 reads TGCGCCAGCAGCCAAGGGCCAGGGGGAGACCCTGAAGCTTTCTTT. Its translation: CASSQGPGGDPEAFF.